One and the same sample provided the 4 T cell receptor beta chains below, sequenced in a study of metastatic and nonmetastatic thyroid tumors. Nobody among the patients had been given any treatment before thyroid surgery. With MiXCR, TCRdb called clones anew from the PCR reads. There are under 20,000 clones in the sample; about a third occur only once, and under 20% lies in the top ten. Sequenced: tumor tissue. Receptors originate from a female donor with papillary thyroid cancer or a benign thyroid nodule (not recorded which). Some clones in this sample may be carry-over from other donors' samples.

The chain uses TRBV11-2 and TRBJ2-7, with TRBD1 identical over 8 bases. Germline-derived CDR1 and CDR2 are SGHAT and FQNNGV. The CDR3 is 16 amino acids. With 1 base clipped from V and 4 bases from J, the junction kept 9 bases outside the gene matches. The CDR3 here is CASSLVSGQGGYEQYF. Written as DNA, the CDR3 is TGTGCCAGCAGCTTAGTTTCAGGACAGGGCGGGTACGAGCAGTACTTC.

The V and J genes are TRBV19 and TRBJ1-6; tentatively, D is TRBD1 (6 bases). Germline lookup yields CDR1 LNHDA and CDR2 SQIVND (reference sequence). The CDR3 covers 16 residues. Trimming left V 3 bases short and J 5 bases short, with 14 bases between. The CDR3 DNA reads as TGTGCCAGTAGTATCGCGGGGGGCCGCAATAATTCACCCCTCCACTTT. Translation: CASSIAGGRNNSPLHF.

The V call is TRBV9, the J call TRBJ1-4; D is uncertain. The length of the CDR3 is 15 residues. Trimming left V 2 bases short and J 1 base short, with 9 bases between. In germline, CDR1 is SGDLS, CDR2 YYNGEE. DNA of the CDR3: TGTGCCAGCAGCGTCCTAGCAGGAACTAATGAAAAACTGTTTTTT. This translates into CASSVLAGTNEKLFF.

The rearrangement links TRBV20-1 to TRBJ1-5; 8 nucleotides align to TRBD1. The germline V gene encodes CDR1 DFQATT and CDR2 SNEGSKA (reference sequence). V shed 6 bases and J 0 bases; nucleotides not matched to a gene: 1. This CDR3 has 13 residues. CDR3 region: CSADRGSNQPQHF. CDR3 DNA sequence: TGCAGTGCCGACAGGGGTAGCAATCAGCCCCAGCATTTT.